The 2 T cell receptor beta chains listed next were all sequenced from one sample in a study of OX40 agonist ivuxolimab in advanced cancers. Some clones are missing from TCRdb's copy, which holds only in-frame ones; the method was immunoSEQ multiplex PCR. Of under 80,000 clones detected, over 85% appear once; the ten largest clones hold approximately 0.32%. The sequences come from CD4+ or CD8+ T cells sorted from blood, collected in a trial of the OX40 agonist ivuxolimab. All receptors come from an adult with an advanced solid tumor such as melanoma, head and neck, liver or kidney cancer.

The V call is TRBV28, the J call TRBJ2-7; D remains ambiguous. Germline CDR1 reads MDHEN; CDR2 reads SYDVKM. V lost 5 bases and J 6 bases, leaving 14 bases between the germline ends. CDR3 size: 13 residues. CDR3 residues: CASSPPVSGEQYF. The DNA of the CDR3 is TGTGCCAGCAGTCCTCCCGTTTCGGGCGAGCAGTACTTC.

CDR3 amino acids: CASSRTVQETQYF. Written as DNA, the CDR3 is TGTGCCAGCAGTCGGACAGTGCAAGAGACCCAGTACTTC. This chain uses TRBV6-5 with TRBJ2-5; perhaps TRBD1 as D (6 bases). Trimming pared 5 bases from V and 2 bases from J, leaving 9 bases between. Germline loops: CDR1 MNHEY, CDR2 SVGAGI. The CDR3 is 13 amino acids.